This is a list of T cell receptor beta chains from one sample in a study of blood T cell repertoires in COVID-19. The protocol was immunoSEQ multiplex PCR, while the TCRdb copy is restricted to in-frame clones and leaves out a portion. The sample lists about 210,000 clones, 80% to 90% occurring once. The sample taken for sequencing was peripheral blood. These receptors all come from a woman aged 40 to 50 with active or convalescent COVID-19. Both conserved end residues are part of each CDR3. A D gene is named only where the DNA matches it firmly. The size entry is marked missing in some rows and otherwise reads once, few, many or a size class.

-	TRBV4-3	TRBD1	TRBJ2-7	TGCGCCAGCAGCCAAGTGACAGGGGGAGCATACGAGCAGTACTTC	CASSQVTGGAYEQYF
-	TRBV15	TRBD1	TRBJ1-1	TGTGCCACCAGCGGAACCGGGACAGGTCAAACTGAAGCTTTCTTT	CATSGTGTGQTEAFF
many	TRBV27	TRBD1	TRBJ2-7	TGTGCCAGCAGTTCCAATCCCGGGACAGGGGCCTACGAGCAGTACTTC	CASSSNPGTGAYEQYF
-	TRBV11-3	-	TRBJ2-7	TGTGCCAGCAGCTTAGATCTAGGGGGGGCGCTAATCTACGAGCAGTACTTC	CASSLDLGGALIYEQYF
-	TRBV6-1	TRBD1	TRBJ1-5	TGTGCCAGCAGTGAAGCGACAGGGCACTATCAGCCCCAGCATTTT	CASSEATGHYQPQHF
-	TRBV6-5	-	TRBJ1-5	TGTGCCAGCATGACCGGGACAATCGGACAGCCCCAGCATTTT	CASMTGTIGQPQHF
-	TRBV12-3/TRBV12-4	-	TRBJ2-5	TGTGCCAGCAGGAGGGGGGAGACCCAGTACTTC	CASRRGETQYF
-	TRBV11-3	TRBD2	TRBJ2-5	TGTGCCAGCCATAAGCGGGGGGCGTACCAAGAGACCCAGTACTTC	CASHKRGAYQETQYF
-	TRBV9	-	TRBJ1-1	TGTGCCAGCAGCGCGTATGGACAATTGGAAACTGAAGCTTTCTTT	CASSAYGQLETEAFF
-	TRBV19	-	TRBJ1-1	TGTGCCAGTAGTATCTCGAACAGGAACACTGAAGCTTTCTTT	CASSISNRNTEAFF
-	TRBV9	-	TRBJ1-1	TGTGCCAGCAGCGTCCCCCAAAACCAGGTGAACACTGAAGCTTTCTTT	CASSVPQNQVNTEAFF
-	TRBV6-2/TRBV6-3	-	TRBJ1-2	TGTGCCAGCAGTTTGGGGCACTATGGCTACACCTTC	CASSLGHYGYTF
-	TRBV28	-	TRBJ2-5	TGTGCCAGCAGAGAGGAGGATGAGACCCAGTACTTC	CASREEDETQYF
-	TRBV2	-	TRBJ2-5	TGTGCCAGCAAAGGAACCCAAGGAGCAGAGACCCAGTACTTC	CASKGTQGAETQYF
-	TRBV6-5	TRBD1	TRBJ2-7	TGTGCCAGCAGTCACAACAGGGGCGAGCAGTACTTC	CASSHNRGEQYF
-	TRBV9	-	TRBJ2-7	TGTGCCAGCAGCGTAGGAGGGACCTACGAGCAGTACTTC	CASSVGGTYEQYF
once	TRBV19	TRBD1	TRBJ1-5	TGTGCCAGTATCCGAATGGGGGGACAGGGGGGCAATCAGCCCCAGCATTTT	CASIRMGGQGGNQPQHF
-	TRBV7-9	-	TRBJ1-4	TGTGCCAGCAGCTTAGGAGTAGGGGGGGCGGATGGCGAAAAACTGTTTTTT	CASSLGVGGADGEKLFF
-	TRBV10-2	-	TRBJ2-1	TGCGCCAGCAGTGAGTCTCGGGGCAATGAGCAGTTCTTC	CASSESRGNEQFF
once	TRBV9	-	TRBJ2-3	TGTGCCAGCAGCGTAGAACTGTTCACAGATACGCAGTATTTT	CASSVELFTDTQYF
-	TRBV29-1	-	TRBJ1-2	TGCAGCGTTGAAGGGGGCCAGTCCCATGGCTACACCTTC	CSVEGGQSHGYTF
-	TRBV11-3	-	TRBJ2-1	TGTGCCAGCAGCTCACAGCCGAGCTCCTACAATGAGCAGTTCTTC	CASSSQPSSYNEQFF
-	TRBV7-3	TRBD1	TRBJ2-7	TGTGCCAGCAGCCGTATTTCGGGACAGGGGAGCTCCTACGAGCAGTACTTC	CASSRISGQGSSYEQYF
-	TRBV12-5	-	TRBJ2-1	TGTGCTAGTGGTTTGCGGCTAGCTGACGGCAATGAGCAGTTCTTC	CASGLRLADGNEQFF
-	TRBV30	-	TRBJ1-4	TGTGCCTGGAGCAGGCTCGACAGACAGAATGAAAAACTGTTTTTT	CAWSRLDRQNEKLFF
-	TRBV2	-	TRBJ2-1	TGTGCCAGCAGCCCGGACACCTCCAATGAGCAGTTCTTC	CASSPDTSNEQFF
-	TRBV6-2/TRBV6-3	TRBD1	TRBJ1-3	TGTGCCAGCAGTCGAAGACAGGGCCTCGGGGACACCATATATTTT	CASSRRQGLGDTIYF
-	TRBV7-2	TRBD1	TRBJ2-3	TGTGCCAGCAGCTTAGAGGGACAGCCCAGCACAGATACGCAGTATTTT	CASSLEGQPSTDTQYF
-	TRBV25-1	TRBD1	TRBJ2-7	TGTGCCAGCAGTGATAAGGGGGGGACAGGGGATGTCGGGTACGAGCAGTACTTC	CASSDKGGTGDVGYEQYF
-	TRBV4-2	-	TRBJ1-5	TGTGCCAGCAGCCAAGGCTCTAAAGGGGTGGCAGAAAAGCCCCAGCATTTT	CASSQGSKGVAEKPQHF
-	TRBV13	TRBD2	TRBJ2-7	TGTGCCAGCAGCTTCCTAGCGGGGGGATACTACGAGCAGTACTTC	CASSFLAGGYYEQYF
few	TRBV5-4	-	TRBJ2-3	TGTGCCAGCAGCTGGGGGCGGGGGCTCACAGATACGCAGTATTTT	CASSWGRGLTDTQYF